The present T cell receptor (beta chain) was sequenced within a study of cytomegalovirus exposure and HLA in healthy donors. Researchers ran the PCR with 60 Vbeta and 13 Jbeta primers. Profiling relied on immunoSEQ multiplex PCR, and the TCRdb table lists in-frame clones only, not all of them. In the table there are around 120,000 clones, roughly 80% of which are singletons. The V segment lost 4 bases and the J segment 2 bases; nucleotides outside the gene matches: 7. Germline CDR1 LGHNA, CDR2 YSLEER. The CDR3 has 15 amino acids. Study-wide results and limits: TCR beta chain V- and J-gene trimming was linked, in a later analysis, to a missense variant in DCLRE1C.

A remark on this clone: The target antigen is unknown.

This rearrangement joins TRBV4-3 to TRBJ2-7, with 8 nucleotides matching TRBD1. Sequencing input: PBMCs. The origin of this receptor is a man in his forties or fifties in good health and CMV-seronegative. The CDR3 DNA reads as TGCGCCAGCAGCCCCGGGTCGACAGGGGCCTACGAGCAGTACTTC. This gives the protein CASSPGSTGAYEQYF.